This entry lists 5 T cell receptor beta chains sequenced from one sample in a study of T cells in localized non-small cell lung cancer. Sequencing used immunoSEQ multiplex PCR; TCRdb keeps in-frame clones, though not all of them. This table holds fewer than 100,000 clones, 75% to 85% found once. The sample consisted of peripheral blood, taken before any cancer treatment. Every receptor here comes from a female donor over 55 with stage I lung adenocarcinoma.

This clone was observed a few times. The CDR3 bases are TGCGCCAGCAGCCAAGATAGCACAGTCCTTAATTCACCCCTCCACTTT. Amino acids: CASSQDSTVLNSPLHF. The chain employs TRBV4-3 and TRBJ1-6; D uncertain. From germline, CDR1 is LGHNA and CDR2 YSLEER. Deletions cut 0 bases from V and 6 bases from J, with 12 bases between. This CDR3 is built from 16 residues.

The V call is TRBV7-2, the J call TRBJ2-3; TRBD2 matches at 12 bases. V was clipped by 1 base and J by 0 bases; unmatched bases: 2. Germline V gene sequence: CDR1 SGHTA, CDR2 FQGNSA. CDR3 length: 17 residues. CDR3 amino acids: CASSLVGTSGSTDTQYF. CDR3 nucleotide sequence: TGTGCCAGCAGCTTAGTGGGGACTAGCGGGAGCACAGATACGCAGTATTTT.

This clone was found once. The chain has TRBV4-1 and TRBJ1-1; no clear D. The CDR3 runs 12 residues. Germline V gene lookup returns CDR1 MGHRA and CDR2 YSYEKL. The V gene lost 0 bases and the J gene lost 10 bases, with 9 bases spanning the gap. The CDR3 protein is CASSQDPARAFF. CDR3 nucleotides: TGCGCCAGCAGCCAAGACCCGGCTAGAGCTTTCTTT.

The rearrangement uses TRBV5-6 and TRBJ1-1; D unresolved. The CDR3 is 11 residues long. Germline CDR1 SGHDT, CDR2 YYEEEE. Trimming stripped 0 bases from V and 7 bases from J, with 4 bases between. The CDR3 spells CASSLEGEAFF. Written as DNA, the CDR3 is TGTGCCAGCAGCTTGGAAGGTGAAGCTTTCTTT.

V gene TRBV5-1 combines with J gene TRBJ2-3, with D perhaps matching TRBD1 (5 bases). Germline CDR1 is SGHRS and CDR2 is YFSETQ. CDR3 length equals 16 residues. Trimming stripped 4 bases from V and 0 bases from J, with 15 bases between. The CDR3 spells CASSLSSGPSTDTQYF. As DNA, the CDR3 is TGCGCCAGCAGCCTCAGTTCAGGGCCTAGCACAGATACGCAGTATTTT.